A selection of T cell receptor beta chains follows, all from one sample in a study of OX40 agonist ivuxolimab in advanced cancers. Assay: immunoSEQ multiplex PCR; the TCRdb copy retains only in-frame clones and omits some. The sample has around 110,000 clones; roughly nine tenths are singletons. The sample was CD4+ or CD8+ T cells sorted from blood, taken in a trial of the OX40 agonist ivuxolimab. The origin of the receptors is an adult with an advanced solid tumor such as melanoma, head and neck, liver or kidney cancer. CDR3s include the opening cysteine and the closing phenylalanine or tryptophan. A D gene is named only where the DNA matches it firmly. Only some rows state a clone size, as once, few, many or a class for expanded clones.

>NA|TRBV5-1|TRBD1|TRBJ2-3
CASRGDRGTDTQYF
TGCGCCAGCAGAGGGGACAGGGGTACAGATACGCAGTATTTT
>NA|TRBV28|NA|TRBJ1-5
CASSLRVRGYNQPQHF
TGTGCCAGCAGTTTACGCGTTAGGGGATACAATCAGCCCCAGCATTTT
>NA|TRBV6-6|NA|TRBJ1-2
CASSYSENYGYTF
TGTGCCAGCAGTTACTCGGAGAACTATGGCTACACCTTC
>NA|TRBV9|TRBD1|TRBJ1-2
CASSPQQGMNYGYTF
TGTGCCAGCAGCCCCCAACAGGGGATGAACTATGGCTACACCTTC
>NA|TRBV2|NA|TRBJ1-3
CASSIVGATSGNTIYF
TGTGCCAGCAGTATAGTAGGGGCCACCTCTGGAAACACCATATATTTT
>NA|TRBV2|NA|TRBJ2-1
CASSGEVVYNEQFF
TGTGCCAGCAGTGGGGAGGTGGTTTACAATGAGCAGTTCTTC
>once|TRBV28|TRBD1|TRBJ2-4
CASSLLGGTGAHSIQYF
TGTGCCAGCAGTTTGTTGGGAGGGACAGGGGCACATTCCATTCAGTACTTC
>NA|TRBV28|TRBD1|TRBJ1-2
CASSLGTGDGANYGYTF
TGTGCCAGCAGTTTAGGGACAGGGGACGGGGCTAACTATGGCTACACCTTC
>NA|TRBV7-2|NA|TRBJ1-4
CASSQEAYATNEKLFF
TGTGCCAGCAGTCAAGAAGCCTACGCAACTAATGAAAAACTGTTTTTT
>few|TRBV30|NA|TRBJ2-4
CAWSLTKNIQYF
TGTGCCTGGAGTCTAACCAAAAACATTCAGTACTTC
>NA|TRBV7-2|TRBD2|TRBJ2-7
CASTSGGSIYEQYF
TGTGCCAGCACAAGCGGGGGTTCGATCTACGAGCAGTACTTC
>NA|TRBV10-3|TRBD1|TRBJ2-7
CAISEPTGGLRYEQYF
TGTGCCATCAGTGAACCGACAGGGGGCTTAAGGTACGAGCAGTACTTC
>NA|TRBV5-4|TRBD1|TRBJ2-1
CASSPSGQGAMYNEQFF
TGTGCCAGCAGCCCATCTGGACAGGGGGCGATGTACAATGAGCAGTTCTTC
>NA|TRBV19|TRBD1|TRBJ1-1
CASSTQDGTATNTEAFF
TGTGCCAGTAGTACCCAGGACGGGACAGCAACTAACACTGAAGCTTTCTTT
>NA|TRBV14|TRBD1|TRBJ2-7
CASSHGGTGNSYEQYF
TGTGCCAGCAGCCACGGCGGGACAGGCAACTCCTACGAGCAGTACTTC
>NA|TRBV9|TRBD2|TRBJ2-2
CASSPGLGGAGELFF
TGTGCCAGCAGCCCGGGACTAGGGGGTGCCGGGGAGCTGTTTTTT
>NA|TRBV6-1|NA|TRBJ1-4
CASRRLSNEKLFF
TGTGCCAGCAGGAGGCTGTCTAATGAAAAACTGTTTTTT
>NA|TRBV28|TRBD1|TRBJ1-3
CASSPGQSSGNTIYF
TGTGCCAGCAGTCCGGGACAGAGCTCTGGAAACACCATATATTTT
>NA|TRBV28|NA|TRBJ1-6
CANQQGYNSPLHF
TGTGCCAACCAACAGGGCTATAATTCACCCCTCCACTTT
>NA|TRBV28|NA|TRBJ1-2
CASSLPGEPTGYGYTF
TGTGCCAGCAGTTTGCCCGGAGAGCCCACGGGCTATGGCTACACCTTC
>NA|TRBV25-1|NA|TRBJ1-6
CASSEKGHSPLHF
TGTGCCAGCAGTGAGAAGGGGCACTCACCCCTCCACTTT
>NA|TRBV28|NA|TRBJ1-2
CASSLAYRTNYGYTF
TGTGCCAGCAGTTTAGCGTACCGCACTAACTATGGCTACACCTTC
>NA|TRBV9|TRBD2|TRBJ2-1
CASSVETGGYNEQFF
TGTGCCAGCAGCGTAGAGACGGGGGGGTACAATGAGCAGTTCTTC
>NA|TRBV19|NA|TRBJ2-5
CASSTRAGSSETQYF
TGTGCCAGTAGTACCCGGGCAGGGTCGTCGGAGACCCAGTACTTC
>NA|TRBV5-1|TRBD2|TRBJ2-3
CASSPGGGGTDTQYF
TGCGCCAGCAGCCCGGGAGGGGGAGGCACAGATACGCAGTATTTT
>NA|TRBV7-6|NA|TRBJ1-6
CASSLGPSPHNSPLHF
TGTGCCAGCAGCTTGGGACCCTCCCCGCATAATTCACCCCTCCACTTT
>NA|TRBV6-4|TRBD2|TRBJ2-3
CASTPTSGDTQYF
TGTGCCAGCACCCCGACTAGCGGAGATACGCAGTATTTT
>NA|TRBV25-1|NA|TRBJ2-6
CASSPFVGAGANVLTF
TGTGCCAGCAGTCCCTTTGTGGGCGCTGGGGCCAACGTCCTGACTTTC
>NA|TRBV7-2|NA|TRBJ1-1
CASSSQVSRAGNTEAFF
TGTGCCAGCAGCTCCCAAGTTAGCCGAGCAGGAAACACTGAAGCTTTCTTT
>NA|TRBV4-3|NA|TRBJ2-1
CASSTGTGNEQFF
TGCGCCAGCAGTACCGGGACCGGCAATGAGCAGTTCTTC
>NA|TRBV19|TRBD1|TRBJ1-4
CATSDRREKLFF
TGTGCCACTTCGGACAGGAGGGAAAAACTGTTTTTT
>once|TRBV5-1|NA|TRBJ2-5
CASSSAPTGKETQYF
TGCGCCAGCAGCTCCGCCCCGACTGGAAAAGAGACCCAGTACTTC
>NA|TRBV19|TRBD1|TRBJ2-7
CASKSTGTGHGEQYF
TGTGCCAGTAAGTCCACGGGGACAGGGCATGGGGAGCAGTACTTC
>NA|TRBV11-3|NA|TRBJ2-7
CASSLRGNYEQYF
TGTGCCAGCAGCTTAAGGGGTAACTACGAGCAGTACTTC
>NA|TRBV29-1|NA|TRBJ2-5
CSVRSGAGETQYF
TGCAGCGTTAGGTCGGGGGCCGGGGAGACCCAGTACTTC
>NA|TRBV29-1|NA|TRBJ2-2
CSVPVGGRVGELFF
TGCAGCGTTCCCGTGGGGGGCCGGGTCGGGGAGCTGTTTTTT